The rows below give T cell receptor beta chains drawn from one sample of a study of shared clonotypes between healthy human individuals. Sequencing used immunoSEQ multiplex PCR; TCRdb keeps in-frame clones, though not all of them. This repertoire shows around 2,000,000 clones, roughly 95% found once; its top ten account for less than 1.5%. Sequences were obtained from naive CD8+ T cells sorted from blood. The receptors derive from a man younger than 35 in good health. CDR3s include the opening cysteine and the closing phenylalanine or tryptophan. The order of the fields is clone size, D gene, J gene, V gene, CDR3 DNA, CDR3 protein. D genes are given only for firm matches. Rows give clone size only sometimes, using once, few, many, or a class for an expanded clone.

>.|TRBD2|TRBJ2-7|TRBV7-9
TGTGCCAGCAGCTTAGGGGGAGCGGGGTACTCCTACGAGCAGTACTTC
CASSLGGAGYSYEQYF
>once|.|TRBJ2-3|TRBV13
TGTGCCAGCAGCTTAGGGTTAGATACGCAGTATTTT
CASSLGLDTQYF
>.|.|TRBJ2-1|TRBV5-4
TGTGCCAGCAGCTTGGCGGCTAGTCCCTACAATGAGCAGTTCTTC
CASSLAASPYNEQFF
>.|.|TRBJ1-5|TRBV25-1
TGTGCCAGCAGTGCCTCAGGGTTCCAGCCCCAGCATTTT
CASSASGFQPQHF
>.|TRBD1|TRBJ1-1|TRBV7-9
TGTGCCAGCAGCTTGGACGCAGGGGGCTTAGAAGCTTTCTTT
CASSLDAGGLEAFF
>.|.|TRBJ2-7|TRBV9
TGTGCCAGCAGCGACGAGGGTTCTACCTACGAGCAGTACTTC
CASSDEGSTYEQYF
>.|.|TRBJ1-5|TRBV19
TGTGCCAGTAGTAATTCCTACTCGGCCCAGCATTTT
CASSNSYSAQHF
>.|.|TRBJ2-3|TRBV7-9
TGTGCCAGCAGCTTAGCTCGGAGCACAGATACGCAGTATTTT
CASSLARSTDTQYF
>.|.|TRBJ2-7|TRBV4-1
TGCGCCAGCAGCCAAGATGGAGGGGTCGAGCAGTACTTC
CASSQDGGVEQYF
>.|.|TRBJ1-2|TRBV7-6
TGTGCCAGCAGCTTAGCCGCGGGCCGGGACAAAAGTGGCTACACCTTC
CASSLAAGRDKSGYTF
>.|.|TRBJ1-1|TRBV7-9
TGTGCCAGCAGCCTACTGAATTCCGAAGCTTTCTTT
CASSLLNSEAFF
>once|.|TRBJ2-1|TRBV6-5
TGTGCCAGCAGTCTAGGGGTTGGGGCGGGCAATGAGCAGTTCTTC
CASSLGVGAGNEQFF
>.|.|TRBJ1-2|TRBV4-1
TGCGCCAGCAGCCAAGTGGGGGGGATTAACTATGGCTACACCTTC
CASSQVGGINYGYTF
>.|.|TRBJ1-1|TRBV28
TGTGCCAGCAGTTTACTAATTAGGTCTGGGATCCCTGAAGCTTTCTTT
CASSLLIRSGIPEAFF
>.|.|TRBJ2-3|TRBV6-1
TGTGCCAGCAGTGAAGATATTCTCCCGTTCGGAGTCTCCGATACGCAGTATTTT
CASSEDILPFGVSDTQYF
>.|.|TRBJ2-7|TRBV6-1
TGTGCCAGCAGTGAAACCCCGCCCTTGGAGCAGTACTTC
CASSETPPLEQYF
>once|.|TRBJ1-6|TRBV11-2
TGTGCCAGCAGCTTTGGGGGCCTGTTAAAGGCCTATTCACCCCTCCACTTT
CASSFGGLLKAYSPLHF
>.|.|TRBJ1-1|TRBV27
TGTGCCAGCAGTCCCGTATTGAACACTGAAGCTTTCTTT
CASSPVLNTEAFF
>.|.|TRBJ2-7|TRBV7-8
TGTGCCAGCAGCTCATTAGGGGGGGCGCGGTACGAGCAGTACTTC
CASSSLGGARYEQYF
>.|.|TRBJ2-7|TRBV9
TGTGCCAGCAGCGTAGGGGCGCCCAGCTCCTACGAGCAGTACTTC
CASSVGAPSSYEQYF
>.|.|TRBJ2-7|TRBV13
TGTGCCAGCAGCTCGGGAGAAACCACCTCCTACGAGCAGTACTTC
CASSSGETTSYEQYF
>once|.|TRBJ2-7|TRBV9
TGTGCCAGCAGCACCGAGGAGGGACCAACCTACGAGCAGTACTTC
CASSTEEGPTYEQYF
>.|.|TRBJ2-4|TRBV2
TGTGCCAGCATCACAAGCTCCTATAACATTCAGTACTTC
CASITSSYNIQYF
>.|.|TRBJ1-5|TRBV27
TGTGCCATCGGTATTAGCAATCAGCCCCAGCATTTT
CAIGISNQPQHF
>.|.|TRBJ2-4|TRBV4-3
TGCGCCAGCAGCCAAGATATTACGACAAACATTCAGTACTTC
CASSQDITTNIQYF
>.|TRBD2|TRBJ2-7|TRBV7-9
TGTGCCAGCAGCCAATCGGGACTAGGAAATACCTACGAGCAGTACTTC
CASSQSGLGNTYEQYF
>once|.|TRBJ2-7|TRBV6-1
TGTGCCAGCAGTGGTATAATGGGCTCCTACGAGCAGTACTTC
CASSGIMGSYEQYF
>.|.|TRBJ1-1|TRBV6-5
TGTGCCAGCAGTTACTCGAACGGGCGGAACACTGAAGCTTTCTTT
CASSYSNGRNTEAFF
>.|TRBD2|TRBJ2-7|TRBV11-1
TGTGCCAGCAGTGGGGGGGAACACGAGCAGTACTTC
CASSGGEHEQYF
>.|TRBD1|TRBJ1-6|TRBV19
TGTGCCAGTACCGGGACAGGGGGGCATAATTCACCCCTCCACTTT
CASTGTGGHNSPLHF
>.|TRBD2|TRBJ2-2|TRBV27
TGTGCCAGCGGGGGGGGAACAGTTAAATGGGAGCTGTTTTTT
CASGGGTVKWELFF
>.|.|TRBJ2-2|TRBV7-9
TGTGCCAGCAGCTTCGTAGGCGGGGAGCTGTTTTTT
CASSFVGGELFF
>once|TRBD2|TRBJ2-3|TRBV5-1
TGCGCCAGCAGTCGACTCGTAAGCGGGGTGACCACAGATACGCAGTATTTT
CASSRLVSGVTTDTQYF
>.|.|TRBJ2-7|TRBV4-3
TGCGCCAGCAGCCCAGGACAAGGGGCGGACTACGAGCAGTACTTC
CASSPGQGADYEQYF
>once|TRBD1|TRBJ1-2|TRBV28
TGTGCCAGCAGTCGCGACAGGGAAGGGTATGGCTACACCTTC
CASSRDREGYGYTF
>.|.|TRBJ2-1|TRBV4-1
TGCGCCAGCAGCCAGGGCCTAGCGACCACCTACAATGAGCAGTTCTTC
CASSQGLATTYNEQFF
>.|.|TRBJ2-5|TRBV19
TGTGCCAGTAGTCCCCGGTACGAAGAGACCCAGTACTTC
CASSPRYEETQYF
>.|.|TRBJ2-1|TRBV27
TGTGCCAGCAGTTTAGAACCCACATACAATGAGCAGTTCTTC
CASSLEPTYNEQFF
>.|.|TRBJ1-5|TRBV2
TGTGCCAGCACCCCGGAGGGCAATCAGCCCCAGCATTTT
CASTPEGNQPQHF
>.|TRBD1|TRBJ2-7|TRBV30
TGTGCCTGGACATACGGGGCAGGGGGCAACGAGCAGTACTTC
CAWTYGAGGNEQYF
>.|.|TRBJ2-3|TRBV30
TGTGCCTCCCGGGGGCCTTTGGGAGATACGCAGTATTTT
CASRGPLGDTQYF
>few|TRBD2|TRBJ2-7|TRBV5-4
TGTGCCAGCAGCTTGGGACTAGCGGGAGTTGAGTACTTC
CASSLGLAGVEYF
>once|.|TRBJ2-1|TRBV7-9
TGTGCCAGCAGCTTAGTTTCCGGGGCCGAGCAGTTCTTC
CASSLVSGAEQFF
>.|.|TRBJ2-7|TRBV4-3
TGCGCCAGCAGCCAAGCCTTGGAGGGTGACGCCTACGAGCAGTACTTC
CASSQALEGDAYEQYF
>.|TRBD2|TRBJ2-7|TRBV28
TGTGCCAGCAGTCCCTGGACTAGCGGGGGTGCCTACGAGCAGTACTTC
CASSPWTSGGAYEQYF
>.|TRBD1|TRBJ2-3|TRBV9
TGTGCCAGCAGCCCCCAGCCAGGGCCCGGGACAGTGCCCACAGATACGCAGTATTTT
CASSPQPGPGTVPTDTQYF
>.|TRBD2|TRBJ2-3|TRBV12-5
TGTGCTAGTGGTTCACCGGGACTAGCCTTAGTAGATACGCAGTATTTT
CASGSPGLALVDTQYF
>.|.|TRBJ1-2|TRBV27
TGTGCCAGCAGTTATGCGTTCGGGGGAAACTACTATGGCTACACCTTC
CASSYAFGGNYYGYTF
>.|.|TRBJ2-3|TRBV11-2
TGTGCCAGCAGCCGCCGGGACTTCATTTACCCAGATACGCAGTATTTT
CASSRRDFIYPDTQYF
>.|.|TRBJ1-5|TRBV7-3
TGTGCCAGCAGCTTAGGGGGGAACAATCAGCCCCAGCATTTT
CASSLGGNNQPQHF
>.|.|TRBJ1-6|TRBV10-2
TGCGCCAGCGCTCCGGTGGGGTGGGATAATTCACCCCTCCACTTT
CASAPVGWDNSPLHF
>.|TRBD2|TRBJ2-3|TRBV7-9
TGTGCCAGCTTAAGAAGCGGGAAGGTAGATACGCAGTATTTT
CASLRSGKVDTQYF